The 10 T cell receptor beta chains in this list originate from one sample, sequenced in a study of fetal regulatory T cell absence and autoimmunity. Libraries were prepared by immunoSEQ multiplex PCR; TCRdb keeps only in-frame clonotypes and omits some of them. The data contain approximately 94,000 clones, around 72% of them seen just once; the ten biggest clones take up 2%. Material for sequencing was pancreas tissue. The receptors come from a male donor with IPEX syndrome.

The genes are TRBV7-8 and TRBJ2-5; D ambiguous. The V and J ends lost 5 bases and 6 bases respectively, with 7 bases between them. Germline CDR1 and CDR2: SGHVS and FQNEAQ. This CDR3 has 11 amino acids. CDR3 in amino acids: CASSTFQTQYF. CDR3 nucleotides: TGTGCCAGCAGCACCTTTCAGACCCAGTACTTC.

CDR3 DNA: TGTGCCAGCACCTTCTGGCGGGGGGACGAGCAGTACTTC. Its translation: CASTFWRGDEQYF. The V gene is TRBV7-2, the J gene TRBJ2-7; TRBD2 matches 8 bases. The germline gives CDR1 SGHTA, CDR2 FQGNSA. With 7 bases clipped from V and 5 bases from J, the junction kept 7 bases outside the gene matches. The CDR3 is made up of 13 amino acids.

This chain uses TRBV19 with TRBJ2-3, with a possible D match to TRBD1 (6 bases). Trimming took 3 bases from V and 5 from J, leaving 12 bases between them. CDR1 is LNHDA, CDR2 SQIVND, per germline (reference sequence). The CDR3 has 14 amino acids. The CDR3 sequence: CASSMKGEEDTQYF. In DNA form, the CDR3 reads TGTGCCAGTAGTATGAAGGGGGAAGAAGATACGCAGTATTTT.

The chain links TRBV10-3 to TRBJ1-5; D uncertain. V shed 4 bases and J shed 5 bases, with 12 bases lying between them. Germline CDR1 reads ENHRY; CDR2 reads SYGVKD. CDR3 length equals 14 residues. As DNA, the CDR3 is TGTGCCATCAGTGGGACGGAGCCGCATCAGCCCCAGCATTTT. Encoded protein: CAISGTEPHQPQHF.

The chain links TRBV5-1 to TRBJ2-7, with 15 bases lining up with TRBD2. CDR3 length: 15 residues. J was trimmed by 7 bases and V by 4 bases; bases with no gene match: 6. The V gene's germline CDR1 is SGHRS and CDR2 YFSETQ. Here the CDR3 reads CASSLGLAGGREQYF. CDR3 in DNA: TGCGCCAGCAGCCTTGGACTAGCGGGAGGGAGGGAGCAGTACTTC.

This chain joins TRBV2 and TRBJ2-6; D not certain. Per germline, CDR1 SNHLY and CDR2 FYNNEI. The V end was cut by 11 bases, the J end by 4 bases, with 12 bases between. The CDR3 length is 13 residues. The CDR3: CAPGIPGANVLTF. The CDR3 DNA sequence: TGTGCCCCCGGAATCCCCGGGGCCAACGTCCTGACTTTC.

The chain couples TRBV30 to TRBJ2-3; no reliable D call. The CDR3 has 12 residues. Trimming shortened V by 3 bases and J by 6 bases, and 10 bases separated the two germline ends. Germline CDR1 and CDR2: GTSNPN and SVGIG (reference sequence). The CDR3 is CAWREWVDTQYF. As DNA, the CDR3 is TGTGCCTGGAGAGAGTGGGTGGATACGCAGTATTTT.

This clone occurred a few times. This chain uses TRBV6-6 with TRBJ2-7; 7 positions match TRBD2. Germline CDR1 is MNHNY and CDR2 is SVGAGI (reference sequence). The ends lost 4 bases at V and 5 bases at J; junction bases unmatched: 5. CDR3 length equals 13 residues. CDR3 sequence (DNA): TGTGCCAGCAGTTCGAGGACTAGACACGAGCAGTACTTC. It yields the protein CASSSRTRHEQYF.

V gene TRBV5-1 combines with J gene TRBJ2-3; no clear D. There are 15 residues in the CDR3. V lost 5 bases, J lost 5 bases, and 18 bases lay in between. Looked up from germline, CDR1 is SGHRS and CDR2 is YFSETQ. CDR3 DNA: TGCGCCAGCAGTCATCTGGGGTCTCCCAAAGATACGCAGTATTTT. This translates into CASSHLGSPKDTQYF.

The chain is built from TRBV6-5 and TRBJ2-5; D may match TRBD1 or TRBD2 (5 bases each). V lost 10 bases to trimming and J lost 5 bases, with 20 bases between them. The CDR3 has 14 amino acids. Per germline, CDR1 MNHEY and CDR2 SVGAGI. The CDR3 sequence: CATSFPGALETQYF. For the CDR3, the DNA is TGTGCCACCTCGTTCCCCGGGGCGTTGGAGACCCAGTACTTC.